This TCR beta chain was identified during a study of blood T cell repertoires in COVID-19. Study overall: Sample material is recorded as cDNA or gDNA derived from T cells, B-cell-depleted T cells, or PBMCs.

Categorization into cohorts depended on clinical history that participants reported. Recovered Cohort 3 donors showed two negative PCRs, clearance, or symptom resolution. This CDR3 spans 15 amino acids. Trimming cost V 1 base and J 4 bases; bases outside gene matches: 6. Per germline, CDR1 SEHNR and CDR2 FQNEAQ (reference sequence). Authors' data handling: Reference gene primer amplification gave nucleated cell count estimates. The repertoire was sequenced with immunoSEQ multiplex PCR; TCRdb's copy has only in-frame clones and lacks some. The V and J calls and the clone size are those of that table, but D and trimming were determined from the DNA. The sample consists of more than 200,000 clones, approximately 90% of them appearing once.

What was sequenced was PBMCs or T cells enriched from blood (not recorded which). This receptor was identified in a man between 35 and 55 years old who had recovered from COVID-19. The rearrangement uses TRBV7-9 and TRBJ2-5, with 7 bases lining up with TRBD1. This CDR3 is CASSLVGGKGETQYF. Written as DNA, the CDR3 is TGTGCCAGCAGCTTAGTAGGGGGCAAAGGAGAGACCCAGTACTTC.